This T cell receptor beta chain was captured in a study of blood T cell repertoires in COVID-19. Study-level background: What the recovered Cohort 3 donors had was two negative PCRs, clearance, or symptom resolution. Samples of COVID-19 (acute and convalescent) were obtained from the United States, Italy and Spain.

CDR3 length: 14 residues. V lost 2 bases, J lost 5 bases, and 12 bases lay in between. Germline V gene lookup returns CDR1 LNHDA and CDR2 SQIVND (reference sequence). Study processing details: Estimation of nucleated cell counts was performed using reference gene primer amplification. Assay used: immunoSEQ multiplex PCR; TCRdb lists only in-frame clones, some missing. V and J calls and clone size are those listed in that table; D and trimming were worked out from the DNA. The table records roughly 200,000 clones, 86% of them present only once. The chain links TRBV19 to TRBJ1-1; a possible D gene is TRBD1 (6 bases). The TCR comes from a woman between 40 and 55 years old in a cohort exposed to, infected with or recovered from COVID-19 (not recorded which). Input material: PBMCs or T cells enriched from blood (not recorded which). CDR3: CASSIQGTGTEAFF. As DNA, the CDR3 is TGTGCCAGTAGTATACAGGGGACGGGGACTGAAGCTTTCTTT. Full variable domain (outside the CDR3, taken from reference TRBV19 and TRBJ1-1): DGGITQSPKYLFRKEGQNVTLSCEQNLNHDAMYWYRQDPGQGLRLIYYSQIVNDFQKGDIAEGYSVSREKKESFPLTVTSAQKNPTAFYLCASSIQGTGTEAFFGQGTRLTVV.